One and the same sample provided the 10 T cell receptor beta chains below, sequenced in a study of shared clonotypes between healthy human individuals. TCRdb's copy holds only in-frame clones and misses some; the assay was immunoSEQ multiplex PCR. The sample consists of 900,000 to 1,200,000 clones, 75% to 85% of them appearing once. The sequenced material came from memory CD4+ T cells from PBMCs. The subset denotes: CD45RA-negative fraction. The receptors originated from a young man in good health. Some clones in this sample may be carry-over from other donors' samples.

The CDR3 coding sequence is TGTGCCACCAGCGCCCGGACAGGGGCTAATGAAAAACTGTTTTTT. Its translation: CATSARTGANEKLFF. This chain uses TRBV15 with TRBJ1-4; TRBD1 matches at 9 bases. The CDR3 is 15 residues long. Germline V gene data show CDR1 as LNHNV and CDR2 as YYDKDF (reference sequence). The junction had 4 bases not matched to a gene; V was cut back by 5 bases and J by 3 bases. Supplemented by reference TRBV15 and TRBJ1-4, the full variable domain reads DAMVIQNPRYQVTQFGKPVTLSCSQTLNHNVMYWYQQKSSQAPKLLFHYYDKDFNNEADTPDNFQSRRPNTSFCFLDIRSPGLGDTAMYLCATSARTGANEKLFFGSGTQLSVL.

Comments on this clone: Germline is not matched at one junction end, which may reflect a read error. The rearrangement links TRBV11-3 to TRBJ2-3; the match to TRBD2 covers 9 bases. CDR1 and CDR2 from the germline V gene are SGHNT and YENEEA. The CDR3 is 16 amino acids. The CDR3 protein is CAGSSKREAWTDTQYF. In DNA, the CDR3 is TGTGCCGGCAGCTCCAAGCGGGAGGCGTGGACAGATACGCAGTATTTT.

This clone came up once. CDR3 in amino acids: CASSLVRASGTDTQYF. The CDR3 bases are TGTGCCAGCAGCTTAGTTCGGGCTAGCGGCACAGATACGCAGTATTTT. The chain links TRBV7-9 to TRBJ2-3; D may be TRBD2 (6 bases). CDR1 and CDR2 from the germline V gene are SEHNR and FQNEAQ (reference sequence). V was trimmed by 1 base and J by 1 base, leaving 12 bases between them. The CDR3 totals 16 residues.

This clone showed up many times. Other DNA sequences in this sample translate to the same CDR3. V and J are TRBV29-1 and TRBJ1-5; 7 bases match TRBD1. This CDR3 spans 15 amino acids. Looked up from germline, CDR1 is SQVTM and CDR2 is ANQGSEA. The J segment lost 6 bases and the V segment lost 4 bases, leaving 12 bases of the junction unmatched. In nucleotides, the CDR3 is TGCAGCGTTGTAATAAACGGAGGGGGCGGTCAGCCCCAGCATTTT. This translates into CSVVINGGGGQPQHF.

CDR3 loop: CASSERASLSPEAFF. Written as DNA, the CDR3 is TGTGCCAGCAGTGAAAGGGCCTCACTCTCCCCTGAAGCTTTCTTT. The rearrangement joins TRBV6-4 to TRBJ1-1, with no clear D. This CDR3 has 15 amino acids. CDR1 and CDR2 from the germline V gene are MRHNA and SNTAGT. V shed 3 bases and J shed 6 bases, with 17 bases lying between them.

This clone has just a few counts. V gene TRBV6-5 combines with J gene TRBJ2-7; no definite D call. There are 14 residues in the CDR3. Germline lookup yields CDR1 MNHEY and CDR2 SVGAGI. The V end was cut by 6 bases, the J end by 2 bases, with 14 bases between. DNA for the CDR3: TGTGCCAGCAGCTTGGCTCTGGGTGCCTACGAGCAGTACTTC. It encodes CASSLALGAYEQYF.

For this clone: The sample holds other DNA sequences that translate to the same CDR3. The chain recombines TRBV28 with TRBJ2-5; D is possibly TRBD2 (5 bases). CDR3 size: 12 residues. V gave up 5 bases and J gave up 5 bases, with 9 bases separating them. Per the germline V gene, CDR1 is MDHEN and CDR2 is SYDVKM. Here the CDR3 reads CASSGGWETQYF. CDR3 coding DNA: TGTGCCAGCAGTGGAGGCTGGGAGACCCAGTACTTC.

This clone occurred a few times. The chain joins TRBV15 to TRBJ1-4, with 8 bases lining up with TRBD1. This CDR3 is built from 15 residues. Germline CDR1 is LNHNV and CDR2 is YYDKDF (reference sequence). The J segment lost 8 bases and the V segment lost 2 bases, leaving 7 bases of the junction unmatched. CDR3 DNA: TGTGCCACCAGCAGAACGACAGGGGAGATGGAAAAACTGTTTTTT. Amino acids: CATSRTTGEMEKLFF.

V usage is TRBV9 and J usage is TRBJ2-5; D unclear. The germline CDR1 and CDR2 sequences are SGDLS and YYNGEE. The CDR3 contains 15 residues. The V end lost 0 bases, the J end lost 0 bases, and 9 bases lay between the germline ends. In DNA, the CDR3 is TGTGCCAGCAGCGTAGGACGTACTTACCAAGAGACCCAGTACTTC. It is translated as CASSVGRTYQETQYF.

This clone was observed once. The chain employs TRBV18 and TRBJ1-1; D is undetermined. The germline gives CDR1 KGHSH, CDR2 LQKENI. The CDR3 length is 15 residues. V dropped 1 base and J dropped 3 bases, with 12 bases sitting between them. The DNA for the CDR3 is TGTGCCAGCTCACCACGGCCAAGGTGGGACACTGAAGCTTTCTTT. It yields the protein CASSPRPRWDTEAFF.